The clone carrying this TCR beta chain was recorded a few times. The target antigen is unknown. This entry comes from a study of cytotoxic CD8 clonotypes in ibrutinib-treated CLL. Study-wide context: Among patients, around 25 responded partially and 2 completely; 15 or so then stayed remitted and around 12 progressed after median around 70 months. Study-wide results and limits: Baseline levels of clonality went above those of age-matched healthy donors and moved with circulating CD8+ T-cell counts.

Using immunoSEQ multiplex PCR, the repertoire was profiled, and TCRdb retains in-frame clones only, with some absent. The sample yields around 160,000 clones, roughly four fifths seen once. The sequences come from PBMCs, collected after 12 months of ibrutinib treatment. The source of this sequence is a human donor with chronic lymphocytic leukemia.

The CDR3 is CASSQDRRSYEQYF. The CDR3 nucleotides read TGTGCCAGCAGCCAGGACAGGCGGTCCTACGAGCAGTACTTC. The genes are TRBV5-4 and TRBJ2-7; TRBD1 matches at 7 bases. The CDR3 has 14 residues. Germline assignment: CDR1 SGHNT and CDR2 YYREEE (reference sequence). The J segment lost 1 base and the V segment lost 4 bases, leaving 5 bases of the junction unmatched.